This T cell receptor (beta chain) was captured by sequencing in a study of blood T cell repertoires in COVID-19 (dated by TCRdb to the early 2020s). Regarding the complete study: Samples covering the acute and convalescent phases of COVID-19 were provided by collaborators in the United States, Italy and Spain. The prospective study material was composed of cDNA or gDNA derived from T cells, B-cell-depleted T cells, or PBMCs. Deeply sampled blood TCRbeta repertoires from subjects exposed to, actively infected with, or recovered from COVID-19 were included in the dataset. The repertoires were released in a freely available public database meant as a resource for research on the immune response to SARS-CoV-2. Samples were obtained from the ongoing ImmuneRACE study (first 160 participants) and from about 1,300 subjects provided by 6 global collaborators. Sample metadata almost always included a de-identified subject ID, COVID-19 status, age in years and sex. Where available, HLA class I and class II types were taken from metadata supplied by the sample provider and were not determined by assay-based typing.

Paper-wide results and their limitations: How much clinical and demographic metadata was included differed by source and by participant, and the metadata was provided uncurated.

TCRbeta CDR3 regions were amplified from genomic DNA by means of the immunoSEQ Assay, a bias-controlled multiplex PCR. Per the original workflow: The number of nucleated cells in each sample was estimated from the amplification of reference gene primers within the assay. Sequence reads were collapsed and filtered to measure the absolute abundance of every unique TCRbeta CDR3 rearrangement. Productive Simpson clonality was computed per sample as the square root of Simpson's diversity index over productive rearrangements. TCRdb mirrors the immuneACCESS table, restricted to in-frame sequences. Some clones are absent from its copies; in checked studies, under half trace to an unresolved V gene, and the reason for the others is unknown. V, J and clone size are those of that table, while D and trimming were read from the DNA. This sample holds 110,000 or so clones; approximately 90% were observed only once. 25% to 30% of the sample goes to the ten largest clones.

Collaborating institutions collected whole blood in K2EDTA tubes following their own protocols. Collaborator samples were shipped for TCRbeta analysis as frozen whole blood, isolated PBMCs, or DNA extracted from either sample type. The CDR3 runs 15 amino acids, cysteine and phenylalanine included. Of all the DNA, just the CDR3 is kept, 45 bases in frame from base 1. Trimming leaves V shorter by 3 bases and J shorter by 10 bases, with the junction holding 8 bases beyond the gene matches. Sequences MRHNA (CDR1) and SNTAGT (CDR2) are obtained from the germline V gene. Concerning this clone itself: Its specific antigen is unknown. Per-nucleotide qualities are absent, and no much larger clonotype sits a single base away.

The rearrangement combines TRBV6-4 with TRBJ2-1, with 11 junctional bases fitting TRBD2. The receptor comes from a man between 70 and 80 years old with active or convalescent COVID-19. The specimen was peripheral blood. The nucleotide sequence is TGTGCCAGCAGTGATTTAGCGGGAGGGGACGGAGAGCAGTTCTTC. Its protein reads: CASSDLAGGDGEQFF.